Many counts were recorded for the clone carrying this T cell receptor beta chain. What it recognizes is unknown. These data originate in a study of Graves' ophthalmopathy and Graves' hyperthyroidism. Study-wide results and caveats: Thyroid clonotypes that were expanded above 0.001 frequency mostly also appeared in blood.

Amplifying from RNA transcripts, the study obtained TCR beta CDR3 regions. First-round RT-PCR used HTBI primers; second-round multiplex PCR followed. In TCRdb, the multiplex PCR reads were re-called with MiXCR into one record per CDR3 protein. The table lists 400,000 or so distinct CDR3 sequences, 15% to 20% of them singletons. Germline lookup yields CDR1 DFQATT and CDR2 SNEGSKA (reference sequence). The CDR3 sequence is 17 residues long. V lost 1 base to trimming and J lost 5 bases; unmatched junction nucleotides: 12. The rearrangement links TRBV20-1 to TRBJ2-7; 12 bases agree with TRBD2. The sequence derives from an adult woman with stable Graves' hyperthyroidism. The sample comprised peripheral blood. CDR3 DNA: TGCAGTGCTAGAGGTCTAGCGGGAGGGTCATTGTATAACGAGCAGTACTTC. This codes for CSARGLAGGSLYNEQYF.